One and the same sample provided the 31 T cell receptor beta chains below, sequenced in a study of shared clonotypes between healthy human individuals. Libraries were prepared by immunoSEQ multiplex PCR; TCRdb keeps only in-frame clonotypes and omits some of them. The table lists under 1 million clones, 90% to 98% of them singletons. Naive CD8 cells lacked CD45RO and underwent positive selection for CCR7, leaving out terminally differentiated effector memory CD45RA+ cells. The sequencing input was naive CD8+ T cells sorted from blood. These receptors all stem from a man younger than 45 in good health.

The J gene is TRBJ2-3, the V gene TRBV18, with 8 bases aligning to TRBD1. Germline CDR1 is KGHSH and CDR2 is LQKENI. Trimming took 3 bases from V and 6 from J; bases not matched to a gene: 17. There are 18 residues in the CDR3. CDR3 loop: CASSPIGQGINPTDTQYF. CDR3 nucleotide sequence: TGTGCCAGCTCACCTATAGGACAGGGAATCAACCCTACCGATACGCAGTATTTT. Using reference TRBV18 and TRBJ2-3 for the parts outside the CDR3, the full variable domain is NAGVMQNPRHLVRRRGQEARLRCSPMKGHSHVYWYRQLPEEGLKFMVYLQKENIIDESGMPKERFSAEFPKEGPSILRIQQVVRGDSAAYFCASSPIGQGINPTDTQYFGPGTRLTVL.

This clone was detected only once. J is TRBJ2-7 and V is TRBV27; D call uncertain. The germline gives CDR1 MNHEY, CDR2 SMNVEV (reference sequence). CDR3 length: 13 amino acids. V lost 5 bases, J lost 3 bases, and 11 bases lay in between. The DNA of the CDR3 is TGTGCCAGCAGTCCCATCTCGGGCTACGAGCAGTACTTC. Amino acids: CASSPISGYEQYF.

The V call is TRBV9, the J call TRBJ2-1, with 10 bases that match TRBD2. Trimming took 3 bases from V and 7 from J; bases not matched to a gene: 16. This CDR3 has 18 residues. CDR1 is SGDLS and CDR2 is YYNGEE in the germline V gene. CDR3 loop: CASSDPLGGTSVGNEQFF. In DNA, the CDR3 is TGTGCCAGCAGCGACCCCTTGGGGGGGACTAGCGTAGGAAATGAGCAGTTCTTC. The variable domain in full, completed from reference TRBV9 and TRBJ2-1, reads DSGVTQTPKHLITATGQRVTLRCSPRSGDLSVYWYQQSLDQGLQFLIQYYNGEERAKGNILERFSAQQFPDLHSELNLSSLELGDSALYFCASSDPLGGTSVGNEQFFGPGTRLTVL.

This chain uses TRBV4-3 with TRBJ1-2; D possibly corresponds to TRBD1 (6 bases). The CDR3 consists of 14 residues. With 1 base removed from V and 13 bases from J, the gap between germline ends came to 19 bases. Looked up from germline, CDR1 is LGHNA and CDR2 is YSLEER. CDR3: CASSQGLRTAGLTF. The CDR3 nucleotides read TGCGCCAGCAGCCAAGGGTTAAGGACAGCGGGGCTCACCTTC.

Written as DNA, the CDR3 is TGTGCCAGCAGTTTAAGGGGACTAGCAATATACGAGCAGTACTTC. This sequence encodes CASSLRGLAIYEQYF. The chain recombines TRBV27 with TRBJ2-7; 9 bases map to TRBD2. J gave up 4 bases and V 2 bases, and 6 bases lay outside the gene matches. This CDR3 has 15 amino acids. Germline V gives CDR1 MNHEY, CDR2 SMNVEV (reference sequence).

The chain recombines TRBV15 with TRBJ2-5; 7 positions match TRBD2. CDR3 length: 14 residues. Germline CDR1 and CDR2: LNHNV and YYDKDF (reference sequence). Losses at the gene ends were 4 bases for V and 5 bases for J; bases not matched to a gene: 7. In DNA, the CDR3 is TGTGCCACCAGCAACCGCGGGAGTACGGAGACCCAGTACTTC. Translated, it gives CATSNRGSTETQYF.

J is TRBJ2-1 and V is TRBV27; D perhaps matches TRBD2 (5 bases). Germline V CDR1 and CDR2: MNHEY, SMNVEV (reference sequence). The CDR3 sequence is 12 residues long. V lost 7 bases and J lost 5, with 9 bases in between. Written as DNA, the CDR3 is TGTGCCAGCACTACCGGGGACAATGAGCAGTTCTTC. Translating gives CASTTGDNEQFF.

The CDR3 reads CASSLESGLGAGANVLTF. CDR3 nucleotide sequence: TGTGCCAGCAGCTTAGAGTCCGGCCTCGGGGCTGGGGCCAACGTCCTGACTTTC. The chain uses TRBV7-3 and TRBJ2-6; D may be TRBD2 (5 bases). The CDR3 extends over 18 amino acids. V was clipped by 2 bases and J by 2 bases, with 16 bases between them. Per the germline V gene, CDR1 is SGHTA and CDR2 is FQGTGA.

The chain has TRBV19 and TRBJ2-1; the D gene is possibly TRBD1 (7 bases). The germline gives CDR1 LNHDA, CDR2 SQIVND (reference sequence). CDR3 length: 15 residues. Trimming took 1 base from V and 8 from J, leaving 15 bases between them. CDR3 nucleotide sequence: TGTGCCAGTAGTATAGGGAGGGGGCGTAAGTATGAGCAGTTCTTC. Protein product: CASSIGRGRKYEQFF.

The genes are TRBV9 and TRBJ2-1; a possible D gene is TRBD1 (6 bases). Germline V gives CDR1 SGDLS, CDR2 YYNGEE. The CDR3 runs 15 residues. The V and J ends lost 3 bases and 4 bases respectively, with 14 bases between them. The CDR3 DNA reads TGTGCCAGCAGCGGAAACAGGGTGGGGTACAATGAGCAGTTCTTC. This encodes CASSGNRVGYNEQFF.

This chain joins TRBV4-1 and TRBJ2-2, with D unclear. The CDR3 consists of 14 residues. V lost 1 base, J lost 3 bases, and 6 bases lay in between. Germline loops: CDR1 MGHRA, CDR2 YSYEKL. CDR3 sequence reads: CASSQVTDTGELFF. DNA for the CDR3: TGCGCCAGCAGCCAAGTAACAGACACCGGGGAGCTGTTTTTT.

This clone came up once. This chain links TRBV7-8 with TRBJ1-5; D call uncertain. Germline loops: CDR1 SGHVS, CDR2 FQNEAQ. Trimming took off 5 bases at V and 4 bases at J, with 12 bases between the two ends. The CDR3 covers 14 residues. The CDR3: CASSQAWANQPQHF. DNA for the CDR3: TGTGCCAGCAGCCAAGCGTGGGCGAATCAGCCCCAGCATTTT.

The CDR3 DNA follows: TGTGCCAGCAGCCACGGGAATCAGCCCCAGCATTTT. This sequence encodes CASSHGNQPQHF. The genes are TRBV27 and TRBJ1-5; no firm D call. The V gene lost 6 bases and the J gene lost 4 bases, with 7 bases spanning the gap. CDR3 length equals 12 residues. CDR1 is MNHEY and CDR2 is SMNVEV in the germline V gene (reference sequence).

This chain uses TRBV29-1 with TRBJ2-7, with unresolved D. CDR3 length: 10 amino acids. The V end was cut by 7 bases, the J end by 6 bases, with 10 bases between. Per the germline V gene, CDR1 is SQVTM and CDR2 is ANQGSEA. The CDR3 protein is CSASNGEQYF. Here the CDR3 DNA reads TGCAGCGCCAGTAACGGCGAGCAGTACTTC.

The genes are TRBV7-9 and TRBJ2-2, with D maybe TRBD2 (6 bases). The CDR3 contains 15 residues. The V end was cut by 5 bases, the J end by 0 bases, with 10 bases between. Germline CDR1 SEHNR, CDR2 FQNEAQ (reference sequence). The CDR3 bases are TGTGCCAGCAGCACCAGGGAGGCGAACACCGGGGAGCTGTTTTTT. Its translation: CASSTREANTGELFF.

The V gene is TRBV7-9, the J gene TRBJ2-2; TRBD2 aligns across 11 bases. The CDR3 is 16 amino acids. Germline V gene lookup returns CDR1 SEHNR and CDR2 FQNEAQ (reference sequence). Trimming at V came to 6 bases and at J to 0 bases, leaving 3 bases not matched to a gene. The CDR3 DNA follows: TGTGCCAGCAGACCACTAGCGGGAGCGAACACCGGGGAGCTGTTTTTT. This codes for CASRPLAGANTGELFF.

This sequence joins TRBV4-1 and TRBJ1-5; D remains unclear. V dropped 0 bases and J dropped 0 bases, with 6 bases sitting between them. Germline lookup yields CDR1 MGHRA and CDR2 YSYEKL. The CDR3 is 15 residues long. This CDR3 reads CASSQEFNSNQPQHF. Here the CDR3 DNA reads TGCGCCAGCAGCCAAGAATTTAATAGCAATCAGCCCCAGCATTTT.

J is TRBJ1-3 and V is TRBV19, with TRBD1 identical over 7 bases. The V and J ends lost 4 bases and 0 bases, in that order; junction bases with no gene match: 3. This CDR3 has 15 residues. The germline V gene encodes CDR1 LNHDA and CDR2 SQIVND (reference sequence). The CDR3, as DNA: TGTGCCAGTAGTACTTCAGGGGGCTCTGGAAACACCATATATTTT. Protein: CASSTSGGSGNTIYF.

J is TRBJ2-3 and V is TRBV7-9; tentatively, D is TRBD1 (7 bases). Per germline, CDR1 SEHNR and CDR2 FQNEAQ (reference sequence). The length of the CDR3 is 16 residues. Trimming removed 4 bases from V and 1 base from J, with 15 bases in between. The chain's CDR3 is CASSSFSRGGTDTQYF. The CDR3 DNA follows: TGTGCCAGCAGCTCTTTTTCCAGGGGGGGCACAGATACGCAGTATTTT.

The CDR3 sequence: CASSRTGVSSYNEQFF. DNA for the CDR3: TGTGCCAGCAGCAGAACGGGGGTTAGCTCCTACAATGAGCAGTTCTTC. V usage is TRBV11-2 and J usage is TRBJ2-1, with D tentatively TRBD2 (6 bases). The CDR3 is made up of 16 amino acids. Trimming shortened V by 5 bases and J by 0 bases, and 14 bases separated the two germline ends. The V gene's germline CDR1 is SGHAT and CDR2 FQNNGV.

A remark on this clone: The sample carries other DNA sequences with the same CDR3. V is TRBV9 and J is TRBJ2-7, with D tentatively TRBD1 or TRBD2 (5 bases each). V gave up 3 bases and J gave up 0 bases, with 10 bases separating them. Germline V gene data show CDR1 as SGDLS and CDR2 as YYNGEE. The CDR3 runs 14 residues. The CDR3 loop reads CASSAGTVSYEQYF. The CDR3 bases are TGTGCCAGCAGCGCCGGGACCGTCTCCTACGAGCAGTACTTC. The full variable domain, its missing parts supplied by reference TRBV9 and TRBJ2-7, is DSGVTQTPKHLITATGQRVTLRCSPRSGDLSVYWYQQSLDQGLQFLIQYYNGEERAKGNILERFSAQQFPDLHSELNLSSLELGDSALYFCASSAGTVSYEQYFGPGTRLTVT.

The J gene is TRBJ2-7, the V gene TRBV7-9; 12 bases are a match to TRBD2. The CDR3 has 16 amino acids. The ends lost 5 bases at V and 5 bases at J; junction bases unmatched: 10. Germline V gene lookup returns CDR1 SEHNR and CDR2 FQNEAQ (reference sequence). The CDR3 coding sequence is TGTGCCAGCAGCCAATGGACTAGCGGGATTAGCGACGAGCAGTACTTC. Translating gives CASSQWTSGISDEQYF.

V gene TRBV18 combines with J gene TRBJ2-7; no definite D call. The CDR3 is made up of 13 amino acids. V lost 2 bases and J lost 4, with 9 bases in between. Germline CDR1 reads KGHSH; CDR2 reads LQKENI. This CDR3 reads CASSPGPVYEQYF. The CDR3 bases are TGTGCCAGCTCACCAGGGCCTGTATACGAGCAGTACTTC.

This rearrangement joins TRBV7-9 to TRBJ2-3, with D perhaps matching TRBD2 (5 bases). The V end lost 6 bases, the J end lost 8 bases, and 12 bases lay between the germline ends. The CDR3 has 12 residues. Germline CDR1 and CDR2: SEHNR and FQNEAQ (reference sequence). The CDR3 reads CASRGDDGTQYF. The CDR3, as DNA: TGTGCCAGCAGGGGAGATGATGGTACGCAGTATTTT.

V gene TRBV19 combines with J gene TRBJ1-1; 7 positions agree with TRBD1. CDR3 length: 13 amino acids. V was clipped by 9 bases and J by 3 bases; unmatched bases: 7. Germline V gives CDR1 LNHDA, CDR2 SQIVND (reference sequence). The DNA for the CDR3 is TGTGCCAGCCGGGACAGATATTACACTGAAGCTTTCTTT. Its translation: CASRDRYYTEAFF.

Concerning this clone: The same CDR3 is also encoded by other DNA sequences in this sample. CDR3 region: CASSLFYEQYF. CDR3 sequence (DNA): TGTGCCAGCAGCTTGTTCTACGAGCAGTACTTC. The V and J genes are TRBV5-6 and TRBJ2-7; D call uncertain. This CDR3 spans 11 amino acids. The V gene's germline CDR1 is SGHDT and CDR2 YYEEEE. The germline V and J ends were trimmed by 1 base and 3 bases, with 2 bases remaining between them. The full variable domain, rest sourced from reference TRBV5-6 and TRBJ2-7, is DAGVTQSPTHLIKTRGQQVTLRCSPKSGHDTVSWYQQALGQGPQFIFQYYEEEERQRGNFPDRFSGHQFPNYSSELNVNALLLGDSALYLCASSLFYEQYFGPGTRLTVT.

The V gene is TRBV5-1, the J gene TRBJ1-4, with D possibly TRBD1 on 5 matching bases. Germline CDR1 reads SGHRS; CDR2 reads YFSETQ. The CDR3 totals 14 residues. The ends were cut back, 1 base at V and 8 bases at J, with 12 bases in the middle. The DNA for the CDR3 is TGCGCCAGCAGCTTGTTCCAGGGCAGGGAAAAACTGTTTTTT. As protein: CASSLFQGREKLFF.

V usage is TRBV4-1 and J usage is TRBJ1-1; TRBD1 agrees at 8 bases. J gave up 4 bases and V 4 bases, and 11 bases lay outside the gene matches. This CDR3 has 16 amino acids. Germline CDR1 reads MGHRA; CDR2 reads YSYEKL. The CDR3 sequence is CASSLFGQGPGTEAFF. The CDR3 DNA reads TGCGCCAGCAGCCTATTTGGACAGGGACCGGGCACTGAAGCTTTCTTT.

This clone appeared once. This chain links TRBV29-1 with TRBJ2-1; D remains unclear. Per the germline V gene, CDR1 is SQVTM and CDR2 is ANQGSEA. The CDR3 contains 17 residues. Trimming removed 1 base at V and 1 base at J, with 17 bases between. This chain's CDR3 is CSVEGALRPRSYNEQFF. The CDR3 bases are TGCAGCGTTGAAGGGGCATTGCGCCCAAGGTCCTACAATGAGCAGTTCTTC.

This clone occurred once. The chain joins TRBV9 to TRBJ1-1, with D unclear. Germline values: CDR1 SGDLS, CDR2 YYNGEE. The CDR3 covers 14 residues. Trimming cost V 3 bases and J 0 bases, with 9 bases left between them. The CDR3 DNA sequence: TGTGCCAGCAGCGCTGAGGGCATGAACACTGAAGCTTTCTTT. This sequence encodes CASSAEGMNTEAFF. The whole variable domain, remainder taken from reference TRBV9 and TRBJ1-1, is DSGVTQTPKHLITATGQRVTLRCSPRSGDLSVYWYQQSLDQGLQFLIQYYNGEERAKGNILERFSAQQFPDLHSELNLSSLELGDSALYFCASSAEGMNTEAFFGQGTRLTVV.

This clone was seen only once. This chain connects TRBV4-1 to TRBJ2-5; no clear D gene. The germline V gene has CDR1 MGHRA and CDR2 YSYEKL. This CDR3 comprises 13 residues. The V and J ends lost 3 bases and 5 bases respectively, with 10 bases between them. The CDR3 DNA is TGCGCCAGCAGCCAGGACGAGTTGGAGACCCAGTACTTC. Amino acids: CASSQDELETQYF.